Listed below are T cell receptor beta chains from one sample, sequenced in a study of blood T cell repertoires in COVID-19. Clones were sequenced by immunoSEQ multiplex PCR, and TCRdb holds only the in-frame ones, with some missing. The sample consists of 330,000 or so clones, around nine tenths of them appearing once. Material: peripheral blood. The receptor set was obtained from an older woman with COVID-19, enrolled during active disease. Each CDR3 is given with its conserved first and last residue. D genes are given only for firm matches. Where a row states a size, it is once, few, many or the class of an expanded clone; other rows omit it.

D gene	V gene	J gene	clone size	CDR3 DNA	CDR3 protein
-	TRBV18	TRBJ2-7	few	TGTGCCAGCTCACCGCAAACCGGGACAAAGGCCTACGAGCAGTACTTC	CASSPQTGTKAYEQYF
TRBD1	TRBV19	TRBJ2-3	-	TGTGCCAGTAGTTCCCTTCCGGGACAGGGTGGTTCAGATACGCAGTATTTT	CASSSLPGQGGSDTQYF
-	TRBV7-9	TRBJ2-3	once	TGTGCCATCCTACAGGCGGGGATCACAGATACGCAGTATTTT	CAILQAGITDTQYF
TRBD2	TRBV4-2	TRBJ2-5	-	TGTGCCAGCAGCCAAGGTAGCGGGGGAAGACAAGAGACCCAGTACTTC	CASSQGSGGRQETQYF
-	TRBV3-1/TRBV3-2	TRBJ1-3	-	TGTGCCAGCAGCCAACTTTTAAGAGGGACTGAGGGAAACACCATATATTTT	CASSQLLRGTEGNTIYF
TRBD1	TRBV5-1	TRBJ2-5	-	TGCGCCAGCAGACAGGGGGTCTCGGAGACCCAGTACTTC	CASRQGVSETQYF
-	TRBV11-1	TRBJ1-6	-	TGTGCCAGCAGCGATACAAGGTCGGGAAATTCACCCCTCCACTTT	CASSDTRSGNSPLHF
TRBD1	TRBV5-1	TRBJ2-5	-	TGCGCCAGCAGCATATCGACAGGGGGCGAAGAGACCCAGTACTTC	CASSISTGGEETQYF
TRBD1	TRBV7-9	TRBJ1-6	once	TGTGCCAGCAGCCCCACAGGGGGACCCCTCCACTTT	CASSPTGGPLHF
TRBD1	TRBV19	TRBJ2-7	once	TGTGCCAGTAGTAAGGGGACAGGGGTCGAGCAGTACTTC	CASSKGTGVEQYF
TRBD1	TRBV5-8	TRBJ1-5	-	TGTGCCAGCGGGCCCATTGGACAGGGAAATCAGCCCCAGCATTTT	CASGPIGQGNQPQHF
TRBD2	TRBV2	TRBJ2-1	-	TGTGCCAGCAGTGGAGGGCTAGCGGGGAATGAGCAGTTCTTC	CASSGGLAGNEQFF
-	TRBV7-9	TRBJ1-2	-	TGTGCCAGCAGCCCCTGGGGGACACGGCTAGTCCACTATGGCTACACCTTC	CASSPWGTRLVHYGYTF
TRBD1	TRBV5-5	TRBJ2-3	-	TGTGCCAGCAGCTTGGGCCTGGGACAGGGCACAGATACGCAGTATTTT	CASSLGLGQGTDTQYF
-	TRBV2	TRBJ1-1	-	TGTGCCAGCAGTTCGACTAACACTGAAGCTTTCTTT	CASSSTNTEAFF
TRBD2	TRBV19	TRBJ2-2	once	TGTGCCAGTACCCTTAGCGGGGTAAGCACCGGGGAGCTGTTTTTT	CASTLSGVSTGELFF
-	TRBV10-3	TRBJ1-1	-	TGTGCCGGCCGAAAACAGGCGAACACTGAAGCTTTCTTT	CAGRKQANTEAFF
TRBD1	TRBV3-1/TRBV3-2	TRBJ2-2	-	TGTGCCAGCAGCACTCGGGACAGGGCTACCGGGGAGCTGTTTTTT	CASSTRDRATGELFF
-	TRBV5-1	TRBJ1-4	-	TGCGCCAGCAGTGGACTTGAGCTACCGGAAAAACTGTTTTTT	CASSGLELPEKLFF
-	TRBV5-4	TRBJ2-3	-	TGTGCCAGCAGCCGGGACCCGGTAGGGGGGGCTAGCACAGATACGCAGTATTTT	CASSRDPVGGASTDTQYF
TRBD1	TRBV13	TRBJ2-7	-	TGTGCCAGCAGCTCTCGACAGGGCCGGAACGAGCAGTACTTC	CASSSRQGRNEQYF
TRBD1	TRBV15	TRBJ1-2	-	TGTGCCAGGACAGGGGCGAGGAACTATGGCTACACCTTC	CARTGARNYGYTF
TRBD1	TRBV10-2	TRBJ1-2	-	TGCGCCAGCAGTGTAGGACAGGGGTATGGCTACACCTTC	CASSVGQGYGYTF
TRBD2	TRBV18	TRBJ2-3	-	TGTGCCAGCTCACCAAGCCTAGCGGTCACAGATACGCAGTATTTT	CASSPSLAVTDTQYF
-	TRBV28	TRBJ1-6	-	TGTGCCAGCAGCTCCCGACACCGAACGTCACCCCTCCACTTT	CASSSRHRTSPLHF
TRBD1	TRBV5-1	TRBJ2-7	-	TGCGCCAGCAGCTTGACGCCCCCTGCGGACAGGGATCCCTACGAGCAGTACTTC	CASSLTPPADRDPYEQYF
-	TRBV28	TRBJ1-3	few	TGTGCCAGCAGTTTACCACTGACAGGCTCTGGAAACACCATATATTTT	CASSLPLTGSGNTIYF
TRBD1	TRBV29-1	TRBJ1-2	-	TGCAGCGTTGAAGAGACAGGGATTTCCTATGGCTACACCTTC	CSVEETGISYGYTF
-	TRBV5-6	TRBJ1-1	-	TGTGCCAGCAGCTTGACTCGAACAACAGGGAACACTGAAGCTTTCTTT	CASSLTRTTGNTEAFF
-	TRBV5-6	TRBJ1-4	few	TGTGCCAGCAGCTCCCTGGCAGGGCTTCGAGAAAAACTGTTTTTT	CASSSLAGLREKLFF
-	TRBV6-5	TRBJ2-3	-	TGTGCCAGCATGGAGGGGGCCAGCACAGATACGCAGTATTTT	CASMEGASTDTQYF
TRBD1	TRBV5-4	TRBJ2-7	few	TGTGCCAGCAGCGCCGGACAGGGTGCCTACGAGCAGTACTTC	CASSAGQGAYEQYF
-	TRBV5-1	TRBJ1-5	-	TGCGCCAGCAGCTTGGAGGGGCGGCAGCCCCAGCATTTT	CASSLEGRQPQHF
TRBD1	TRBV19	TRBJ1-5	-	TGTGCCAGTAACCCTCGACCGCTGACAGGGGGAATTAGCAATCAGCCCCAGCATTTT	CASNPRPLTGGISNQPQHF
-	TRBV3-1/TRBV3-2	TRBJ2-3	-	TGTGCCAGCAGCCCGTCGTTAGCTTTAGATACGCAGTATTTT	CASSPSLALDTQYF
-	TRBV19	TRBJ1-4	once	TGTGCCAGTAGTATTGACGGGACTAATGAAAAACTGTTTTTT	CASSIDGTNEKLFF
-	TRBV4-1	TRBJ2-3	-	TGCGCCAGCAGTCAGGGGGGAAGGGATACGCAGTATTTT	CASSQGGRDTQYF
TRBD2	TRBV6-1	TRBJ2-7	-	TGTGCCAGCAGTGAAGCGGCGGGGGAGGCCTACGAGCAGTACTTC	CASSEAAGEAYEQYF
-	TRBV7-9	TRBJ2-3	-	TGTGCCAGCAGCTTAGTGGTAGCACCAGATACGCAGTATTTT	CASSLVVAPDTQYF
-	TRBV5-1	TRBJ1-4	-	TGCGCCAGCAGCTCCGGTGATTCAACTAATGAAAAACTGTTTTTT	CASSSGDSTNEKLFF